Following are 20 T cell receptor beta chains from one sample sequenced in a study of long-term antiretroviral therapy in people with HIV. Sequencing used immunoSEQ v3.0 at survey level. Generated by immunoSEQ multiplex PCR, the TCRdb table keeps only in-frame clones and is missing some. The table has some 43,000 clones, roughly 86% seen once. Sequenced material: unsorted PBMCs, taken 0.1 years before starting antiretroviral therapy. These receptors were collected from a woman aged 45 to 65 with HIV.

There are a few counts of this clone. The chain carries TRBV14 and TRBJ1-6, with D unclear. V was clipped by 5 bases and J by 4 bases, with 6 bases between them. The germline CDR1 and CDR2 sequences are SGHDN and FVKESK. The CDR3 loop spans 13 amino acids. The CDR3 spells CASSSSYNSPLHF. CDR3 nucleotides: TGTGCCAGCAGCTCCTCGTATAATTCACCCCTCCACTTT.

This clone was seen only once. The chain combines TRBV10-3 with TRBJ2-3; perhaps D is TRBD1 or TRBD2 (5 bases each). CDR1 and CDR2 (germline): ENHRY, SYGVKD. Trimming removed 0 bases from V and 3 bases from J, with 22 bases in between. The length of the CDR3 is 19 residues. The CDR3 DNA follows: TGTGCCATCAGTGAGTCGATGGTAAACCGGGACCGAGGAACAGATACGCAGTATTTT. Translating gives CAISESMVNRDRGTDTQYF.

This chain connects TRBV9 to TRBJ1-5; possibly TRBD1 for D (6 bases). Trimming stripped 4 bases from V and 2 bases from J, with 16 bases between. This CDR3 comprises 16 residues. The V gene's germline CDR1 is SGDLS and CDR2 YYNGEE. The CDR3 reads CASSQGWGGGNQPQHF. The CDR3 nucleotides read TGTGCCAGCAGCCAGGGGTGGGGCGGGGGCAATCAGCCCCAGCATTTT.

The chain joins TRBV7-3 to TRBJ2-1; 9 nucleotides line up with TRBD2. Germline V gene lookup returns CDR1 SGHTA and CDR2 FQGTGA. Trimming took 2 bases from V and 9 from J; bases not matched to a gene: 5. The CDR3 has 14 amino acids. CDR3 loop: CASSLAGGRSEQFF. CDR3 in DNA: TGTGCCAGCAGCTTAGCGGGGGGGCGTAGTGAGCAGTTCTTC.

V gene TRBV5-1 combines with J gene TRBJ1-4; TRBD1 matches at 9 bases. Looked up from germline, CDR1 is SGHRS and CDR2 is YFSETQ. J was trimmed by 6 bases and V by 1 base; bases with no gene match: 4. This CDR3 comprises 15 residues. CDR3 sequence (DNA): TGCGCCAGCAGCTTGCAAACAGGGGGCGATGAAAAACTGTTTTTT. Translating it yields CASSLQTGGDEKLFF.

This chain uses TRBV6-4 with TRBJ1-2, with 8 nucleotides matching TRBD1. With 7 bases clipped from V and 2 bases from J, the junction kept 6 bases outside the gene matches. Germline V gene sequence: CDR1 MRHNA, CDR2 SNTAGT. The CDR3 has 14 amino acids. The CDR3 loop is CASTVDRENYGYTF. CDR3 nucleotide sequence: TGTGCCAGCACCGTGGACAGGGAGAACTATGGCTACACCTTC.

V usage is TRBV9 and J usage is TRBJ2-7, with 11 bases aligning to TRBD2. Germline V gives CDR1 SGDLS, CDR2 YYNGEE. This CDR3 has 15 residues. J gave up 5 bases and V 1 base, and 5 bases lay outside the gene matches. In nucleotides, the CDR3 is TGTGCCAGCAGCGTAAGTCTAGCGGGGGGCGACGAGCAGTACTTC. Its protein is CASSVSLAGGDEQYF.

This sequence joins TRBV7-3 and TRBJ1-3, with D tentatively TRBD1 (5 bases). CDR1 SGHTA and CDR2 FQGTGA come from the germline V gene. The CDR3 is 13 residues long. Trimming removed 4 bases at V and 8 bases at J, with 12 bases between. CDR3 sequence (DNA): TGTGCCAGCAGCTCGACCGGGGCAGACACCATATATTTT. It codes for CASSSTGADTIYF.

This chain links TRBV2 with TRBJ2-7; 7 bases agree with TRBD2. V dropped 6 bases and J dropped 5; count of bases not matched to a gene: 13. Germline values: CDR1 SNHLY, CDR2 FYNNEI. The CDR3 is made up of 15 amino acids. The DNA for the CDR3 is TGTGCCAGCAGACCATTGGGGGGGGGATCTAACGAGCAGTACTTC. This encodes CASRPLGGGSNEQYF.

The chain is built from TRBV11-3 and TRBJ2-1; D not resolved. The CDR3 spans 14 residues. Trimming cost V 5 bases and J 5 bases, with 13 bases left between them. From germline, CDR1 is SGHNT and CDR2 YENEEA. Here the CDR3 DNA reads TGTGCCAGCAGCCCCTCCCGGGTCGACAATGAGCAGTTCTTC. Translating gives CASSPSRVDNEQFF.

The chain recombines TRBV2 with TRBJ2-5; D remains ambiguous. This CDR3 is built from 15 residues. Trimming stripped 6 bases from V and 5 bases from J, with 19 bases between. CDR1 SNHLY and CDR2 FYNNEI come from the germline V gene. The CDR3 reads CASRRPGLGRETQYF. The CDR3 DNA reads TGTGCCAGCAGGCGCCCGGGCCTCGGAAGGGAGACCCAGTACTTC. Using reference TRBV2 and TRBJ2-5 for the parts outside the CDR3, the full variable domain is EPEVTQTPSHQVTQMGQEVILRCVPISNHLYFYWYRQILGQKVEFLVSFYNNEISEKSEIFDDQFSVERPDGSNFTLKIRSTKLEDSAMYFCASRRPGLGRETQYFGPGTRLLVL.

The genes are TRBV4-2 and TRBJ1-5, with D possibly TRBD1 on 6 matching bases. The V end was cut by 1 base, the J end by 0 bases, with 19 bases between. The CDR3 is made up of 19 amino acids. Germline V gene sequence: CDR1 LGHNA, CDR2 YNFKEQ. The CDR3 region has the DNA TGTGCCAGCAGCCAAGGGCGGAAGAGGGCAGGGGATAGCAATCAGCCCCAGCATTTT. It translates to CASSQGRKRAGDSNQPQHF.

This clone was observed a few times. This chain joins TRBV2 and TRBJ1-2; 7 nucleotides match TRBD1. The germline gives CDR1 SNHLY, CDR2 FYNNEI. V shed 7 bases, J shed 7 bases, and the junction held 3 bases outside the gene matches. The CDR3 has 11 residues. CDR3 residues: CASIRDSGYTF. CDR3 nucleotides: TGTGCCAGCATCAGGGACAGTGGCTACACCTTC.

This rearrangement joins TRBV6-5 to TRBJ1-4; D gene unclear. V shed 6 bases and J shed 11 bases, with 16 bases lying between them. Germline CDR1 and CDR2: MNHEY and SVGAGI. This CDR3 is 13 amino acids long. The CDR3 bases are TGTGCCAGCAGCCAGAACAGAGAGACGAAACTGTTTTTT. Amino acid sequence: CASSQNRETKLFF.

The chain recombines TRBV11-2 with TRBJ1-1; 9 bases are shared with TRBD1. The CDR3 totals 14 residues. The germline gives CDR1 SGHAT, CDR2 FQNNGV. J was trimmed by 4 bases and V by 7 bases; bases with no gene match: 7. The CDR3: CASTQDRGRTEAFF. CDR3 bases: TGTGCCAGCACTCAGGACAGGGGTCGCACTGAAGCTTTCTTT.

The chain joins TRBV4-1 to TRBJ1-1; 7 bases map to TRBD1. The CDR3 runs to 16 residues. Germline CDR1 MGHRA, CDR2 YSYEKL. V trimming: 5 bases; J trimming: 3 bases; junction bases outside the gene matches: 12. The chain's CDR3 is CASSEHRDRAYTEAFF. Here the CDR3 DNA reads TGCGCCAGCAGCGAACACCGGGACAGAGCTTACACTGAAGCTTTCTTT.

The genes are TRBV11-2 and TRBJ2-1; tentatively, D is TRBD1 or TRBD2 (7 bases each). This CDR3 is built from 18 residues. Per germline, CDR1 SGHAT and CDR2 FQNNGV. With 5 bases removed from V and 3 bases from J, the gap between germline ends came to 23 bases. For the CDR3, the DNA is TGTGCCAGCAGCCTATCCCTCCCCCAGGGGGGGGTCTACAATGAGCAGTTCTTC. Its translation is CASSLSLPQGGVYNEQFF.

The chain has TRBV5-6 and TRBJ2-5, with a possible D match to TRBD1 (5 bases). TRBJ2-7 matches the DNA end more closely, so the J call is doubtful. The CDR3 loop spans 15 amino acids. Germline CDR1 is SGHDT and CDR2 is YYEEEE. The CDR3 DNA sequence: TGTGCCAGCAGCTTGGAGGTGTTAGGGGCCTACGAGCAGTACTTC. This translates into CASSLEVLGAYEQYF.

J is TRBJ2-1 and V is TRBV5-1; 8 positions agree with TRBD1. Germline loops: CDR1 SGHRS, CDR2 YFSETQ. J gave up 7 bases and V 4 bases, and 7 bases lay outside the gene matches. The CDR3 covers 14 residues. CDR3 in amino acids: CASSVDREKNEQFF. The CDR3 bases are TGCGCCAGCAGCGTGGACAGGGAAAAGAATGAGCAGTTCTTC.

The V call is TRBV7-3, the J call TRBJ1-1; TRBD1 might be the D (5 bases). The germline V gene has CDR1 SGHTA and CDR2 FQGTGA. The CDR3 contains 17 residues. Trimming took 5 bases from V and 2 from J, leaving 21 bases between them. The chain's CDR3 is CASSPQGGTIPNTEAFF. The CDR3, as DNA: TGTGCCAGCAGCCCCCAGGGCGGAACAATCCCTAACACTGAAGCTTTCTTT.